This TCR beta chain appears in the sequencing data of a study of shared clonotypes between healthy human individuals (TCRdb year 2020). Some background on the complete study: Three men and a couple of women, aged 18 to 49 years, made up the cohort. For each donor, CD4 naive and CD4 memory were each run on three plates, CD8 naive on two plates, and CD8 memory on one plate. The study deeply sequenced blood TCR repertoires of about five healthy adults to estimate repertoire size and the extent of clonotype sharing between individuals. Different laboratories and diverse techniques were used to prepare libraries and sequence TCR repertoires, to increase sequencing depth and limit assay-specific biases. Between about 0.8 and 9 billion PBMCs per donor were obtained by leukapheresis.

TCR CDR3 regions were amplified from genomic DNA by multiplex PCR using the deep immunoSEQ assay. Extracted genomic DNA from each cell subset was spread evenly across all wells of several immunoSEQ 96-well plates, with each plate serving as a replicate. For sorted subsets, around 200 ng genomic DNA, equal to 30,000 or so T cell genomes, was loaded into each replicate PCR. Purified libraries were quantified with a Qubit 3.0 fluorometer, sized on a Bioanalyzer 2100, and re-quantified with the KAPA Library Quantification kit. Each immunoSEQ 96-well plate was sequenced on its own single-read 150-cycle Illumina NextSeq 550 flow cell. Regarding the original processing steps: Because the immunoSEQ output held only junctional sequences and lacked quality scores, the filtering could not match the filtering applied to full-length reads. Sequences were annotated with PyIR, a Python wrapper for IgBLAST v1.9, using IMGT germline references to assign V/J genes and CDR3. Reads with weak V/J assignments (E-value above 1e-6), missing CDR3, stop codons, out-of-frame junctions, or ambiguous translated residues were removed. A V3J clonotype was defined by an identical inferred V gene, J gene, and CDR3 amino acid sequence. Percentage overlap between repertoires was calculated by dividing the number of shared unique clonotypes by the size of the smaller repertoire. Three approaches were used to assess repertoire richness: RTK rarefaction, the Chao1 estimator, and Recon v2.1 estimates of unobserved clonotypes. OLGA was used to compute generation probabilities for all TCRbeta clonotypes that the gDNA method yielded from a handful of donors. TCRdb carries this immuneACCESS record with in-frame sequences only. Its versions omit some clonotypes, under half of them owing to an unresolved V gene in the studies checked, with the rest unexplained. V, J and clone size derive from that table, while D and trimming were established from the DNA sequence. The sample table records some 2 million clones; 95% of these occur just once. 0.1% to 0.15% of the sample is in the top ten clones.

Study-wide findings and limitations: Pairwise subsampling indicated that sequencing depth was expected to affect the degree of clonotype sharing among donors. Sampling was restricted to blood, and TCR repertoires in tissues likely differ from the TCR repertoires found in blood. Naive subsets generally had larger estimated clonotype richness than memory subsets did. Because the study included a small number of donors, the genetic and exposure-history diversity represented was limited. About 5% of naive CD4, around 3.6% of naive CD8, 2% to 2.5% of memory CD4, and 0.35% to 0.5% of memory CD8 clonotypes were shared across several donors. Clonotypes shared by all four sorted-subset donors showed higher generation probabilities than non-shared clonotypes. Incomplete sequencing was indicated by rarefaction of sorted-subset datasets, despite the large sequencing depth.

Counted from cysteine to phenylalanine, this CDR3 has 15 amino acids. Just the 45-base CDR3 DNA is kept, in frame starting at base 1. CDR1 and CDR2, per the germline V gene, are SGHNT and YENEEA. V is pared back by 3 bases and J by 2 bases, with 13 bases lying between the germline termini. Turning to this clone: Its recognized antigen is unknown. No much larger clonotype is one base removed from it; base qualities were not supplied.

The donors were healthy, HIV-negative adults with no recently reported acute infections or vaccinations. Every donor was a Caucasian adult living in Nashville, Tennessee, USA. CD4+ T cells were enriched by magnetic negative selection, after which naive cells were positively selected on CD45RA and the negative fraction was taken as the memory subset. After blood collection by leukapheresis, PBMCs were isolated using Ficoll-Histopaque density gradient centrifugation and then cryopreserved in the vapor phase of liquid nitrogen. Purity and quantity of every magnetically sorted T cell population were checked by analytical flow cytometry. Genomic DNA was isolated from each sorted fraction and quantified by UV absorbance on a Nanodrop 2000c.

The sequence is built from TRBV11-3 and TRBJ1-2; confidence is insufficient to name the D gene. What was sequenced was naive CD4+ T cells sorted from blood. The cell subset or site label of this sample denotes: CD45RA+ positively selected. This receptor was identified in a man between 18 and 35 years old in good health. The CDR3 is CASSLVPVSNYGYTF. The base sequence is TGTGCCAGCAGCTTGGTCCCTGTTTCAAACTATGGCTACACCTTC.